This T cell receptor beta chain comes out of a study of blood T cells in healthy people across ages. Primed by a sample-barcoded 5' primer and a J-beta primer mix, a second PCR proceeded for about 6 to 11 cycles. TCRdb re-derived calls from the 5' RACE reads in MiXCR, one entry per CDR3 protein. Among approximately 800,000 distinct CDR3 sequences listed, 56% were seen once. Those donating, healthy Caucasian individuals from Russia, were aged about 6 to 95. J gave up 3 bases and V 3 bases, and 10 bases lay outside the gene matches. CDR1 and CDR2 (germline): SGDLS, YYNGEE. The CDR3 extends over 17 amino acids.

Material: blood. The sequence was collected from a man aged 40-49 years in good health. The chain uses TRBV9 and TRBJ2-1; TRBD2 agrees at 9 bases. CDR3 bases: TGTGCCAGCAGCGCCGGCAGTAGCGGGGGAATCTACAATGAGCAGTTCTTC. It specifies CASSAGSSGGIYNEQFF.